Described below is a single T cell receptor (beta chain) sequence and its context. From germline, CDR1 is MDHEN and CDR2 SYDVKM. V gave up 5 bases and J gave up 7 bases, with 18 bases separating them. The CDR3 has 15 residues. The entry originates in a study of blood T cell repertoires in COVID-19. Study at large: Donors in the United States, Italy and Spain gave samples during acute or convalescent COVID-19. Sample material is recorded as cDNA or gDNA derived from T cells, B-cell-depleted T cells, or PBMCs.

Original handling: From reference gene primer amplification, estimates of nucleated cell counts were derived. The data were produced by immunoSEQ multiplex PCR, yet TCRdb's version contains in-frame clones alone and is incomplete. V, J and clone size derive from that table, while D and trimming were established from the DNA sequence. The sample consists of tens of thousands of clones, more than 60% of them appearing once. The chain is built from TRBV28 and TRBJ1-5; possible D gene TRBD1, 5 bases. The sample taken for sequencing was peripheral blood. This TCR came from a human donor in a cohort sampled during active COVID-19. As DNA, the CDR3 is TGTGCCAGCAGTCCGCCCGGGACCGGAGGGCAGCCCCAGCATTTT. This codes for CASSPPGTGGQPQHF.